The 15 T cell receptor beta chains presented below share a single source sample, sequenced in a study of T cell responses to AZD1222 COVID-19 vaccine. This table comes from immunoSEQ multiplex PCR, and its TCRdb copy is limited to in-frame clones, with some not included. The sample shows some 130,000 clones, around 92% of them seen only once. The source was peripheral blood, collected 28 days after the second AZD1222 dose. The receptors originated from an adult who received the AZD1222 COVID-19 vaccine.

This clone was counted a single time. The chain employs TRBV28 and TRBJ1-5; 7 bases line up with TRBD1. This CDR3 has 15 amino acids. V shed 7 bases and J 6 bases; nucleotides not matched to a gene: 12. Germline V gene data show CDR1 as MDHEN and CDR2 as SYDVKM. This chain's CDR3 is CASTLPLGGGQPQHF. The CDR3, as DNA: TGTGCCAGCACCCTTCCCCTAGGGGGCGGTCAGCCCCAGCATTTT.

The genes are TRBV28 and TRBJ2-7; D unclear. CDR1 is MDHEN and CDR2 is SYDVKM in the germline V gene. The ends were cut back, 4 bases at V and 5 bases at J, with 9 bases in the middle. This CDR3 spans 12 amino acids. As DNA, the CDR3 is TGTGCCAGCAGTTCCGCTCCTGACGAGCAGTACTTC. This gives the protein CASSSAPDEQYF.

The CDR3 spells CASSQSLSGDYEQYF. DNA of the CDR3: TGTGCCAGCAGCCAATCGCTTAGCGGGGACTACGAGCAGTACTTC. The chain combines TRBV16 with TRBJ2-7; TRBD2 aligns across 8 bases. Trimming removed 0 bases from V and 3 bases from J; junction bases left unmatched: 4. The length of the CDR3 is 15 residues. Germline V CDR1 and CDR2: KGHSY, FQNENV.

The chain employs TRBV10-3 and TRBJ2-7, with 7 bases aligning to TRBD1. Germline V gene data show CDR1 as ENHRY and CDR2 as SYGVKD. This CDR3 comprises 14 residues. V trimming: 5 bases; J trimming: 2 bases; junction bases outside the gene matches: 6. The CDR3 here is CAISIEQGPYEQYF. The CDR3 DNA reads TGTGCCATCAGTATCGAACAGGGGCCCTACGAGCAGTACTTC.

CDR3 loop: CASSIGWRGRTSTDTQYF. In nucleotides, the CDR3 is TGTGCCAGTAGTATTGGGTGGCGCGGGAGGACGAGCACAGATACGCAGTATTTT. The chain combines TRBV19 with TRBJ2-3; 8 bases align to TRBD2. CDR3 size: 18 residues. Germline lookup yields CDR1 LNHDA and CDR2 SQIVND (reference sequence). V lost 3 bases to trimming and J lost 0 bases; unmatched junction nucleotides: 11.

The chain is built from TRBV29-1 and TRBJ1-1, with TRBD1 as a possible D gene (5 bases). This CDR3 is built from 12 residues. CDR1 SQVTM and CDR2 ANQGSEA come from the germline V gene. The ends were cut back, 3 bases at V and 4 bases at J, with 9 bases in the middle. DNA for the CDR3: TGCAGCGTTGACAGGGATGGCACTGAAGCTTTCTTT. As protein: CSVDRDGTEAFF.

The chain links TRBV6-5 to TRBJ1-1, with 10 bases that match TRBD1. CDR1 and CDR2 from the germline V gene are MNHEY and SVGAGI. V lost 2 bases, J lost 5 bases, and 5 bases stayed unmatched. The CDR3 extends over 15 amino acids. CDR3 residues: CASSYRPDRGTEAFF. CDR3 DNA sequence: TGTGCCAGCAGTTACCGCCCGGACAGGGGGACTGAAGCTTTCTTT.

The chain joins TRBV11-2 to TRBJ2-5; 7 positions agree with TRBD1. The junction had 4 bases not matched to a gene; V was cut back by 5 bases and J by 4 bases. The CDR3 contains 13 residues. Germline CDR1 and CDR2: SGHAT and FQNNGV. The CDR3: CASSPGQRETQYF. CDR3 sequence (DNA): TGTGCCAGCAGCCCGGGACAGAGAGAGACCCAGTACTTC.

The V call is TRBV6-5, the J call TRBJ2-3; tentatively, D is TRBD2 (6 bases). The ends were cut back, 6 bases at V and 6 bases at J, with 16 bases in the middle. This CDR3 comprises 14 residues. Germline V lookup: CDR1 MNHEY, CDR2 SVGAGI. DNA for the CDR3: TGTGCCAGCAGCACCCCGTCAGGGAGGGATACGCAGTATTTT. Its translation: CASSTPSGRDTQYF.

The chain joins TRBV2 to TRBJ2-7, with 7 bases that match TRBD1. The CDR3 length is 14 residues. The germline V gene has CDR1 SNHLY and CDR2 FYNNEI. The V and J ends lost 5 bases and 3 bases, in that order; junction bases with no gene match: 7. The CDR3 loop is CASSPARGNYEQYF. As DNA, the CDR3 is TGTGCCAGCAGTCCCGCCAGGGGGAACTACGAGCAGTACTTC.

The chain uses TRBV11-2 and TRBJ2-1; D is uncertain. The CDR3 has 12 residues. V lost 0 bases, J lost 9 bases, and 6 bases lay in between. CDR1 is SGHAT and CDR2 is FQNNGV in the germline V gene. The CDR3 DNA sequence: TGTGCCAGCAGCTTAGATGTTGGTGAGCAGTTCTTC. Amino acid sequence: CASSLDVGEQFF.

In DNA form, the CDR3 reads TGCAGCGTTGAAGGGACAGGGAAAGAGACCCAGTACTTC. This encodes CSVEGTGKETQYF. The rearrangement links TRBV29-1 to TRBJ2-5; 8 bases match TRBD1. From germline, CDR1 is SQVTM and CDR2 ANQGSEA. V lost 1 base and J lost 3; bases outside the gene matches: 1. CDR3 length: 13 amino acids.

CDR3 sequence (DNA): TGTGCCAGCAGTTCCGGATGGGGCGGGGAGCTGTTTTTT. This encodes CASSSGWGGELFF. The genes are TRBV27 and TRBJ2-2; no definite D call. The CDR3 has 13 amino acids. CDR1 and CDR2 (germline): MNHEY, SMNVEV (reference sequence). Trimming removed 4 bases from V and 7 bases from J, with 10 bases in between.

The chain has TRBV6-2 or TRBV6-3 and TRBJ1-1; D call uncertain. Germline V gives CDR1 MNHEY, CDR2 SVGEGT. Deletions cut 0 bases from V and 0 bases from J, with 11 bases between. The CDR3 consists of 16 residues. The CDR3 spells CASSYSGRVLNTEAFF. The DNA for the CDR3 is TGTGCCAGCAGTTACTCAGGGCGGGTTTTGAACACTGAAGCTTTCTTT.

This clone was observed once. The V call is TRBV30, the J call TRBJ1-2; D is perhaps TRBD1 (6 bases). V was shortened by 3 bases and J by 4 bases, with 18 bases between the two germline ends. The CDR3 has 15 residues. Germline CDR1 GTSNPN, CDR2 SVGIG (reference sequence). CDR3: CAWRMGPGAGYGYTF. CDR3 bases: TGTGCCTGGAGAATGGGCCCAGGGGCAGGCTATGGCTACACCTTC.